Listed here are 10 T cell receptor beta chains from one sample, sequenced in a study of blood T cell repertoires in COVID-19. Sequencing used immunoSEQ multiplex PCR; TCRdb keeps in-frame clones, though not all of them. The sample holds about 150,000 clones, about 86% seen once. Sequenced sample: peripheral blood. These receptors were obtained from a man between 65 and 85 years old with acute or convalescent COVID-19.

The CDR3, as DNA: TGTGCCATCAGTGAGGGCAGGGGGAACACTGAAGCTTTCTTT. It yields the protein CAISEGRGNTEAFF. The gene calls are TRBV10-3 and TRBJ1-1; maybe TRBD1 (6 bases). Trimming cost V 2 bases and J 1 base, with 8 bases left between them. The germline gives CDR1 ENHRY, CDR2 SYGVKD. The CDR3 has 14 amino acids.

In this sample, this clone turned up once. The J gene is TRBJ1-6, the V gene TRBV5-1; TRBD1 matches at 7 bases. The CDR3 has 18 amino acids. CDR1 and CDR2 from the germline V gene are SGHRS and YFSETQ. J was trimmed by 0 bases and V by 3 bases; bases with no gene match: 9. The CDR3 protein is CASSSQEQGSSYNSPLHF. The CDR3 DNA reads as TGCGCCAGCAGCTCCCAAGAACAGGGGAGCTCCTATAATTCACCCCTCCACTTT.

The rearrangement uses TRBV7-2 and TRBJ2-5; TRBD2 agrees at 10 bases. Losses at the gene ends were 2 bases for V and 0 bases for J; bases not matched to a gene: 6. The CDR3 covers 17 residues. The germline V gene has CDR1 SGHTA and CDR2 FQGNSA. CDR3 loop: CASSLPGGTSDQETQYF. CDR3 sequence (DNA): TGTGCCAGCAGCTTACCTGGAGGGACTAGCGACCAAGAGACCCAGTACTTC. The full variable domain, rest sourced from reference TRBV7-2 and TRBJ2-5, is GAGVSQSPSNKVTEKGKDVELRCDPISGHTALYWYRQSLGQGLEFLIYFQGNSAPDKSGLPSDRFSAERTGGSVSTLTIQRTQQEDSAVYLCASSLPGGTSDQETQYFGPGTRLLVL.

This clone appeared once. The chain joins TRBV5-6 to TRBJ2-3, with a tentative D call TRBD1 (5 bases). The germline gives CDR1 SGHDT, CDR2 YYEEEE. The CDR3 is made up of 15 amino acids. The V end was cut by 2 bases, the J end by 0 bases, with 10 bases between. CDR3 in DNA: TGTGCCAGCAGCTTCCCCCAGGGAAGCACAGATACGCAGTATTTT. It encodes CASSFPQGSTDTQYF.

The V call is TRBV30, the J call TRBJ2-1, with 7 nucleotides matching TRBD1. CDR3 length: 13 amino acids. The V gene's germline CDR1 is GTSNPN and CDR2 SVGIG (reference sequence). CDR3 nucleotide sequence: TGTGCAACGGGACAGAAGGCCTACAATGAGCAGTTCTTC. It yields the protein CATGQKAYNEQFF.

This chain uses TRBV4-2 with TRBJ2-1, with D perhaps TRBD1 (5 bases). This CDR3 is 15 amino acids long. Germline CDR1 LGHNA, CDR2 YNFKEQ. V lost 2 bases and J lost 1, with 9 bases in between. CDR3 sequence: CASSQQGPSYNEQFF. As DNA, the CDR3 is TGTGCCAGCAGCCAACAGGGCCCTTCCTACAATGAGCAGTTCTTC.

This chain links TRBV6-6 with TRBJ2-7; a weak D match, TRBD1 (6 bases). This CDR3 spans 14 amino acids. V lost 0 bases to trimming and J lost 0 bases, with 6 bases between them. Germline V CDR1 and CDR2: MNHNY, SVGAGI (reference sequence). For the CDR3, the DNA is TGTGCCAGCAGTTACTCGGACAGCTCCTACGAGCAGTACTTC. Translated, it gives CASSYSDSSYEQYF.

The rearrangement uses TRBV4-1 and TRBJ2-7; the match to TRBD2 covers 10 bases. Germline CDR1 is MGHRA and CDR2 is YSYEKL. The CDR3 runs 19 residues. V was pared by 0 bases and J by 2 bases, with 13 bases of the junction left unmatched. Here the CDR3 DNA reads TGCGCCAGCAGCCAAGAGGACCTTGGGGGACTAGCGAGAGCCTACGAGCAGTACTTC. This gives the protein CASSQEDLGGLARAYEQYF.

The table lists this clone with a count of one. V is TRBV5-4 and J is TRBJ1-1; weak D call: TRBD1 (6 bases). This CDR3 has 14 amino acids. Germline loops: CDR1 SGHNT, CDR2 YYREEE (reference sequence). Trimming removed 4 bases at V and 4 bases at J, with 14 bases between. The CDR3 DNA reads TGTGCCAGCAGCCCGCAGACAGGCTTCACTGAAGCTTTCTTT. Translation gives CASSPQTGFTEAFF. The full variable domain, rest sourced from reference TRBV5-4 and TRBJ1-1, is ETGVTQSPTHLIKTRGQQVTLRCSSQSGHNTVSWYQQALGQGPQFIFQYYREEENGRGNFPPRFSGLQFPNYSSELNVNALELDDSALYLCASSPQTGFTEAFFGQGTRLTVV.

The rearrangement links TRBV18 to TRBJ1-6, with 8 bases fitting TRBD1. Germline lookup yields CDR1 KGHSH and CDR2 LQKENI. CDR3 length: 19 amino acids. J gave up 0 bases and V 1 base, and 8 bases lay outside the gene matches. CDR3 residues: CASSPLGQARSSYNSPLHF. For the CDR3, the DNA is TGTGCCAGCTCACCACTGGGACAGGCAAGGAGCTCCTATAATTCACCCCTCCACTTT.